This passage covers 4 T cell receptor beta chains from one sample sequenced in a study of T cell repertoires in cytomegalovirus infection. TCRdb analysed the reads with MiXCR anew, one entry per CDR3 protein. The sample includes roughly 250,000 distinct CDR3 sequences, over 9% seen only once; the top ten take 1.6%. The sequenced material came from PBMCs. The source of these receptors is a human donor in good health (CMV status not recorded). Some clones in this sample may be carry-over from other donors' samples.

This clonotype was recorded many times. The chain uses TRBV12-3 or TRBV12-4 and TRBJ2-2; 8 nucleotides align to TRBD2. The CDR3 totals 17 residues. Germline trimming cut 4 bases from V and 5 bases from J; bases unmatched to any gene: 12. CDR3 region: CASSSAGSGRNTGELFF. The CDR3 DNA sequence: TGTGCCAGCAGTTCTGCCGGGAGCGGGAGAAATACCGGGGAGCTGTTTTTT.

A note on this clonotype: A read error may explain this, as a much larger clone is one base away. The gene calls are TRBV6-2 or TRBV6-3 and TRBJ1-2; no firm D call. This CDR3 is 13 amino acids long. Germline CDR1 reads MNHEY; CDR2 reads SVGEGT. The CDR3 nucleotides are TGTGTCAGCAGTTCGGCGGTGGGCTTCGGCTACACCTTC. As protein: CVSSSAVGFGYTF.

This clonotype showed up many times. The chain couples TRBV7-2 to TRBJ2-2; TRBD1 is a possible D gene (6 bases). The CDR3 sequence is 15 residues long. V lost 5 bases and J lost 7, with 17 bases in between. CDR1 and CDR2 (germline): SGHTA, FQGNSA. The CDR3 protein is CASSVLSGAVGELFF. CDR3 nucleotide sequence: TGTGCCAGCAGCGTGCTTTCAGGGGCGGTCGGGGAGCTGTTTTTT.

This clonotype was seen at least ten times. The rearrangement uses TRBV7-2 and TRBJ2-3; 7 bases align to TRBD1. The CDR3 is 16 residues long. The germline V gene has CDR1 SGHTA and CDR2 FQGNSA. Unmatched junction bases numbered 7, after V lost 1 base and J lost 3 bases. DNA for the CDR3: TGTGCCAGCAGCTTAGGAGGGGGCCGGGTAACAGATACGCAGTATTTT. Amino acid sequence: CASSLGGGRVTDTQYF.